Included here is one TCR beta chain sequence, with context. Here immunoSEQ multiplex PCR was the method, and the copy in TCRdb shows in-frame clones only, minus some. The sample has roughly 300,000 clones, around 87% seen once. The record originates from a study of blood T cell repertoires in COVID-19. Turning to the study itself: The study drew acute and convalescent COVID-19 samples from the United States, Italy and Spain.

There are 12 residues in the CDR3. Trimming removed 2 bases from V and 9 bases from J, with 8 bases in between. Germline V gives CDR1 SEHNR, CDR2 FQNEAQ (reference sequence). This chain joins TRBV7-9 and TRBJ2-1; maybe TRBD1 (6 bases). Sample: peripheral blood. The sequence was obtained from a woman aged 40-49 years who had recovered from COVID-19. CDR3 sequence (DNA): TGTGCCAGCAGCTTACCCAGGGGTGAGCAGTTCTTC. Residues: CASSLPRGEQFF.